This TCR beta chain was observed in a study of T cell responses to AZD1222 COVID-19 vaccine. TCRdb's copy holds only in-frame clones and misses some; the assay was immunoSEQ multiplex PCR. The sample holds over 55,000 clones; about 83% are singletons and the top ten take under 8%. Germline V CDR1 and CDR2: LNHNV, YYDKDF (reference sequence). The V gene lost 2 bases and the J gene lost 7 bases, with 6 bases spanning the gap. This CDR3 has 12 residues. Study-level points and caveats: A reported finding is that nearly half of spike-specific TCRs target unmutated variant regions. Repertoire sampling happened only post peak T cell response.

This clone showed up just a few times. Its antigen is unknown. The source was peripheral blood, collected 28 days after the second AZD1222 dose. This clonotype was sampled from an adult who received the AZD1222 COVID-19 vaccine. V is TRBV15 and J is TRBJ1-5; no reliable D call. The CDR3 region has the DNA TGTGCCACCAGCAGAATCGAACAGCCCCAGCATTTT. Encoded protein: CATSRIEQPQHF.